The TCR beta chain under discussion was sequenced for a study of CD8 T cells in ankylosing spondylitis. Points from the study as a whole: Characteristic of ankylosing spondylitis blood, it appeared, was a TCR beta motif comprising eight highly homologous variants. Both synovial fluid and blood in reactive arthritis had previously been reported to carry some motif variants.

Generation of TCR beta libraries employed quantitative 5'-RACE incorporating molecular barcodes. In TCRdb, the 5' RACE reads were re-called with MiXCR into one record per CDR3 protein. The repertoire has around 300,000 distinct CDR3 sequences, approximately 10% of them found once; the top ten carry 9.1%. Per germline, CDR1 SGHRS and CDR2 YFSETQ. CDR3 length: 16 residues. As to this clonotype: Its antigen is not identified. A much more abundant neighbour one base away suggests this may be a read error.

Sequencing used blood, either unsorted or a sorted T cell fraction (not recorded which). This chain links TRBV5-1 with TRBJ2-2, with D perhaps TRBD1 (6 bases). The receptor comes from a female donor with ankylosing spondylitis or in good health (not recorded which). The CDR3 is CASSFHGTLPTGELLF. The DNA for the CDR3 is TGCGCCAGCAGCTTTCATGGGACACTTCCCACCGGGGAGCTGTTATTT.